Sequencing of this T cell receptor beta chain was carried out in a study of T cell responses to AZD1222 COVID-19 vaccine (dated by TCRdb to 2020 to 2022). Background for the entire study: AZD1222 recipients given second doses at about 4 weeks or at about 12 weeks were pooled, since spike-specific TCR depth and breadth were not found to differ between the two schedules. A total of 230 to 250 trial participants underwent TCR sequencing, of whom some 210 received two doses of AZD1222 and about 25 received two doses of the MenACWY control vaccine. Trial participants were enrolled by age into 18-55, 56-69 and 70-plus year subgroups, with approximately 160, 26 and 62 TCR-sequenced participants respectively. General conclusions and limits of the study: CD4 TCRs associated with the vaccine covered the entire spike protein, and the dominant responses were in regions 160-218 and 743-854. The 56-69-year group was small, and its depth increase did not reach significance, likely because of low power. A significant rise in spike-specific TCR breadth and depth was observed after two AZD1222 doses relative to day 0 and relative to MenACWY recipients. Conclusions about previously exposed vaccinees are limited, since just 6 or 7 AZD1222 recipients were seropositive for SARS-CoV-2 at baseline. Most participants were white British and females outnumbered males, and the authors suggested that clonal diversity may have been underestimated. Because no samples from the day 14 peak response were available, repertoires could be characterized only after the peak T cell response. Nearly half of unique spike-specific TCRs reportedly recognized epitopes outside regions mutated in the B.1.351 and B.1.1.7 variants.

The time point label here, explained by the study, means: baseline before first vaccination. The vaccinee samples were drawn from two UK trials, COV001 and COV002, one of which was a single-blind randomized controlled phase 2/3 trial testing AZD1222 (ChAdOx1 nCoV-19) in healthy adults. Trial participant PBMC samples were collected at day 0 and day 28 after the second dose for TCRbeta chain sequencing. As encoded in the germline V gene, CDR1 is SGHTA while CDR2 is FQGNSA. The CDR3 runs 15 amino acids, cysteine and phenylalanine included. The DNA shown is the 45-base CDR3, in frame from base 1. The germline V end is reduced by 1 base and the J end by 6 bases; junction bases left unmatched: 6. The CDR3 regions of human TCRbeta chains were analyzed by immunosequencing. On the study's bioinformatics: TCRs in the repertoires were compared against a reference library of SARS-CoV-2-specific TCRs that had been generated with the MIRA antigen-specificity platform. Breadth was defined as the fraction of unique TCRs that were SARS-CoV-2-associated, and depth was defined as the fraction of total T cells that were SARS-CoV-2-associated. Each spike-specific TCR was assigned to its reactive spike region and to a CD4 or CD8 class using the MIRA data. Log10-transformed breadth and depth values were compared by one-way ANOVA with Sidak's multiple comparisons tests. TCRdb re-hosts the immuneACCESS table, in-frame sequences only. Its copies lack some clones; in the studies checked, an unresolved V gene accounts for under half of them, and the cause for the rest is not known. Clonal size and the V and J genes are those of that table, whereas D and trimming came from the DNA. This sample is represented by roughly 100,000 clones; roughly 83% of them were singletons. The biggest ten clones account for about 18% of the sample.

A word on this clone: The clone's antigen remains unknown. No base quality information exists; no much larger clone differs at one position.

The receptor's source is an adult in good health. The sample in question was peripheral blood, obtained on day 0 of AZD1222 vaccination. Rearrangement joined TRBV7-2 to TRBJ1-5; 7 central bases correspond to TRBD1. The nucleotide sequence is TGTGCCAGCAGCTTAGTGCGACAGGGTAGTCAGCCCCAGCATTTT. This yields the protein CASSLVRQGSQPQHF.